These T cell receptor beta chains were read from a single sample in a study of graft-versus-host responses after intestinal transplantation. The antigens for these receptors are not known. TCRdb's copy holds only in-frame clones and misses some; the assay was immunoSEQ multiplex PCR. The table records roughly 120,000 clones, 90% to 95% of them present only once. Here the sequenced sample was unstimulated CD8+ T cells sorted from spleen or lymph node cells, taken before transplant. These receptors were taken from a human donor who was the organ donor for an intestinal transplant. Each CDR3 is given with its conserved first and last residue. A D gene is named only where the DNA matches it firmly. A clone size is listed for some rows: how often the clone was seen (once, few, many), or a class if it is expanded.

size | D | J | V | CDR3 | DNA
NA | NA | TRBJ1-4 | TRBV7-6 | CASSPTPRTNEKLFF | TGTGCCAGCAGCCCCACCCCTCGAACTAATGAAAAACTGTTTTTT
NA | TRBD1 | TRBJ1-5 | TRBV6-5 | CASSPGVGGGQPQHF | TGTGCCAGCAGTCCGGGGGTAGGGGGCGGTCAGCCCCAGCATTTT
once | TRBD1 | TRBJ1-2 | TRBV7-9 | CASSLGGAMDGYTF | TGTGCCAGCAGCCTAGGGGGCGCTATGGATGGCTACACCTTC
NA | TRBD1 | TRBJ2-2 | TRBV10-3 | CAISDKPGQGNGELFF | TGTGCCATCAGTGATAAACCGGGACAGGGTAACGGGGAGCTGTTTTTT
NA | NA | TRBJ1-2 | TRBV5-4 | CASSASNYGYTF | TGTGCCAGCAGCGCCTCTAACTATGGCTACACCTTC
few | NA | TRBJ1-4 | TRBV6-1 | CASSEFPLQTGTTNEKLFF | TGTGCCAGCAGTGAATTTCCCCTACAAACGGGAACAACTAATGAAAAACTGTTTTTT
once | TRBD1 | TRBJ1-4 | TRBV4-3 | CASSHSRGHNEKLFF | TGCGCCAGCAGCCATAGCAGGGGGCATAATGAAAAACTGTTTTTT
NA | NA | TRBJ2-3 | TRBV4-1 | CASSQDSGFTDTQYF | TGCGCCAGCAGCCAAGACAGCGGATTCACAGATACGCAGTATTTT
NA | NA | TRBJ2-2 | TRBV19 | CASSISIAAHTGELFF | TGTGCCAGTAGTATTTCGATCGCTGCACACACCGGGGAGCTGTTTTTT
NA | NA | TRBJ1-4 | TRBV20-1 | CSARRRSKLFF | TGCAGTGCTAGGCGCAGGTCAAAACTGTTTTTT
once | NA | TRBJ1-1 | TRBV4-1 | CASSQDPGRGTEAFF | TGCGCCAGCAGCCAAGATCCTGGGCGAGGCACTGAAGCTTTCTTT
NA | NA | TRBJ1-1 | TRBV28 | CASSLGQNTEAFF | TGTGCCAGCAGTCTCGGACAGAACACTGAAGCTTTCTTT
NA | NA | TRBJ2-3 | TRBV7-9 | CASSLSSPDANF | TGTGCCAGCAGCTTAAGTAGTCCGGACGCCAACTTT
NA | NA | TRBJ1-2 | TRBV10-3 | CAIFPEQGNGYTF | TGTGCCATCTTCCCGGAACAGGGCAATGGCTACACCTTC